This entry is about one T cell receptor beta chain. This clonotype showed up just a few times. This clone's antigen is unknown. There are no base qualities to consult, and no much larger clone falls within one base. This record comes from a study of T cells after yellow fever vaccination (dated by TCRdb to the late 2010s). Background for the entire study: The SMART-Seq v4 Ultra Low Input RNA kit was used to prepare libraries from fractions with low cell numbers. Bulk TCR alpha and beta repertoires were sequenced longitudinally to track T-cell clones before and after primary and booster YFV17D yellow fever vaccination. Two healthy male donors, one aged 18 to 30 and one aged 30 to 40 years, were included in the cohort. Bulk PBMC replicates and cell subsets were isolated from blood drawn at multiple timepoints before and after both primary and secondary immunization. The paper as a whole reports these results and caveats: A small fraction of clonotypes appeared in both the CD4 and CD8 compartments, likely as a result of convergent recombination. The secondary T-cell response was weaker than the primary response but faster, peaking on day 5 instead of day 15. The study included only a couple of donors, which limits how far the findings can be generalized. Most clones expanded after primary vaccination were re-detected after the booster (around 96% of CD4 and around 86% of CD8), suggesting broad memory maintenance. FACS-sorted repertoires could contain abundant contaminating clonotypes from the bulk population, so computational filtering was required.

Synthesis of TCR cDNA relied on 5'RACE template switching, a step that introduced a universal primer site along with unique molecular identifiers. Priming for cDNA synthesis came from both the TCR alpha and TCR beta constant segments. Two PCR steps were used to amplify libraries, with sample barcodes and sequencing adapters being added in the second step. Sequencing of libraries was done on Illumina HiSeq 2500 (2x100 bp) or NovaSeq (2x150 bp). The authors' pipeline ran thus. MIGEC was used to demultiplex reads and collapse the reads into UMI consensus sequences, and MiXCR was used for V(D)J alignment. Vaccine-responding clonotypes were defined with edgeR using replicate PBMC samples, requiring FDR below 0.01 and a log2 fold change above 5 up to day 15. Each bulk clonotype was labeled CD4 or CD8 based on which sequenced repertoire, CD4 or CD8, contained the clonotype at higher abundance. In TCRdb, the public reads were trimmed at Q25 with fastp and aligned with MiXCR, with productive beta chains retained. One record per CDR3 amino acid sequence lists the most common genes and DNA. It is TCRdb's table, rather than the study itself, that gives the V and J calls and clone size. Within this sample are about 500,000 distinct CDR3 sequences, with less than 20% of them counted one time only. The ten largest clones capture around a sixth of the sample.

V drops 6 bases and J drops 1 base, leaving 9 bases in between. CDR3 length: 13 amino acids, cysteine to phenylalanine. Only the CDR3 part of the read is kept: 39 bases, read in frame from the first base. The germline V gene supplies CDR1 MNHEY and CDR2 SVGEGT. The sample's treatment or condition, from its label and the paper: live attenuated yellow fever vaccine strain. Two biological replicates of bulk PBMCs were collected at each blood-draw timepoint. PBMCs were isolated from peripheral blood using a standard Ficoll-Paque protocol. TriZol was used to extract RNA from bulk PBMCs, CD4 and CD8 fractions, and dextramer-positive and dextramer-negative fractions.

The receptor comes from a man between 18 and 35 years old who received the YFV17D yellow fever vaccine. The sequence links TRBV6-2 or TRBV6-3 to TRBJ1-1; the D gene cannot be resolved reliably. The input for sequencing was PBMCs, taken about 5 days after the first yellow fever vaccination. The CDR3 region: CASRDPQNTEAFF. Here is the DNA: TGTGCCAGCAGAGATCCCCAGAACACTGAAGCTTTCTTT.